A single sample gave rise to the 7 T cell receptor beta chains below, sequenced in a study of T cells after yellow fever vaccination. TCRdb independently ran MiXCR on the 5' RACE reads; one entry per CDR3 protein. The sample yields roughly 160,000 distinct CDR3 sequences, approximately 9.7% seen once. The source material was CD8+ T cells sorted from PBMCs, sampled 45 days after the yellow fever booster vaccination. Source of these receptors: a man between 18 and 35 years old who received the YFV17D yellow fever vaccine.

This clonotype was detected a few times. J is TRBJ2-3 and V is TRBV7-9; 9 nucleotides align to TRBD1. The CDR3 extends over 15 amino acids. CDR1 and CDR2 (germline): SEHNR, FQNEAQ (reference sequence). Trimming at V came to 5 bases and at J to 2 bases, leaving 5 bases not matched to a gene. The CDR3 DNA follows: TGTGCCAGCAGCCTCACAGGGGGCGACACAGATACGCAGTATTTT. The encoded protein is CASSLTGGDTDTQYF.

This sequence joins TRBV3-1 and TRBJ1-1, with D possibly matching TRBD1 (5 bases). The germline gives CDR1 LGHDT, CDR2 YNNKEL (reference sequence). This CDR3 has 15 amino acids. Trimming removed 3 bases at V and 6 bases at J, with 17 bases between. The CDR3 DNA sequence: TGTGCCAGCAGCCATGGAGTTTGGGGGGTGGCTGAAGCTTTCTTT. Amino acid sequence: CASSHGVWGVAEAFF.

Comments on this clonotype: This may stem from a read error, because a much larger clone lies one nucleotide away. CDR3 DNA: TGCAGTACGGGGGACAGGGTGGGTGGCTACACCTTC. It is translated as CSTGDRVGGYTF. V gene TRBV20-1 combines with J gene TRBJ1-2; 9 bases agree with TRBD1. The CDR3 has 12 residues. Germline CDR1 DFQATT, CDR2 SNEGSKA (reference sequence). V was clipped by 8 bases and J by 7 bases; unmatched bases: 8.

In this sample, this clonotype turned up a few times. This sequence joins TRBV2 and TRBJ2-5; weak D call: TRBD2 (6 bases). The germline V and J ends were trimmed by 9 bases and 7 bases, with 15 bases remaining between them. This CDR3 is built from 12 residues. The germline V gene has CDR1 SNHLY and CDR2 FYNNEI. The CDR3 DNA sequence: TGTGCCAGGGGACTCGCCTTAGGGACCCAGTACTTC. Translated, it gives CARGLALGTQYF.

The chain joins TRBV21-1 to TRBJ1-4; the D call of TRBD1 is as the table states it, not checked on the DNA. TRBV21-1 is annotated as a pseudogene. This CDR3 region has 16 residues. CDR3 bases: TGTGCCAGCAGCTCCCCCGGGGGCGATTATAATGAAAAACTGTTTTTT. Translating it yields CASSSPGGDYNEKLFF.

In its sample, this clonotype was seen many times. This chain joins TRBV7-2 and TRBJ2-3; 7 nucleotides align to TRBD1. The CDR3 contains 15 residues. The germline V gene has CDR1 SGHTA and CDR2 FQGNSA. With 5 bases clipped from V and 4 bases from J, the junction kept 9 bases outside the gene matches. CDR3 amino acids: CASSVEGAKADTQYF. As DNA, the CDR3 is TGTGCCAGCAGCGTCGAGGGGGCCAAGGCAGATACGCAGTATTTT.

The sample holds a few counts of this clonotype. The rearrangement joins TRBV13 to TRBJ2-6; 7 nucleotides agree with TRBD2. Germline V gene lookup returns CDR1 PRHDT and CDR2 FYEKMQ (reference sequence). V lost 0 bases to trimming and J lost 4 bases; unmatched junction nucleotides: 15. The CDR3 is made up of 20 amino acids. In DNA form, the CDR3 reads TGTGCCAGCAGCTTAGGCCCCCTGGGCGGGGGTGAATCAGGGGCCAACGTCCTGACTTTC. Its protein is CASSLGPLGGGESGANVLTF.